Listed below are T cell receptor beta chains from one sample, sequenced in a study of cytomegalovirus exposure and HLA in healthy donors. Sequencing used immunoSEQ multiplex PCR; TCRdb keeps in-frame clones, though not all of them. Found here are about 54,000 clones; the top ten clones hold approximately 6.8%. The sample taken for sequencing was PBMCs. The receptors were gathered from a woman aged 40 to 50 in good health and CMV-seronegative. CDR3s include the opening cysteine and the closing phenylalanine or tryptophan. The D gene is left open where the match is weak. Rows give clone size only sometimes, using once, few, many, or a class for an expanded clone.

v_gene: TRBV28; d_gene: TRBD1; len: 15; j_gene: TRBJ1-1; abundance: NA; CDR3nt: TGTGCCAGTCATCCGGGACAGTTAATGAACACTGAAGCTTTCTTT; CDR3aa: CASHPGQLMNTEAFF
v_gene: TRBV7-2; d_gene: TRBD1; len: 14; j_gene: TRBJ2-7; abundance: NA; CDR3nt: TGTGCCAGCAGCACGGACAGGGGAGGTTACGAGCAGTACTTC; CDR3aa: CASSTDRGGYEQYF
v_gene: TRBV19; d_gene: NA; len: 14; j_gene: TRBJ1-1; abundance: NA; CDR3nt: TGTGCCAGTAGTATTTCGGGGTTGAACACTGAAGCTTTCTTT; CDR3aa: CASSISGLNTEAFF
v_gene: TRBV6-5; d_gene: NA; len: 10; j_gene: TRBJ1-1; abundance: NA; CDR3nt: TGTGCCAGCGGGGGGGGTGAAGCTTTCTTT; CDR3aa: CASGGGEAFF
v_gene: TRBV2; d_gene: TRBD1; len: 14; j_gene: TRBJ1-1; abundance: NA; CDR3nt: TGTGCCAGCAGCCGGGACAGGGACTTCACTGAAGCTTTCTTT; CDR3aa: CASSRDRDFTEAFF
v_gene: TRBV15; d_gene: TRBD2; len: 20; j_gene: TRBJ2-1; abundance: NA; CDR3nt: TGTGCCACCAGCAGAGATCGACTAGCGGGAGGGCGAAGCTCCTACAATGAGCAGTTCTTC; CDR3aa: CATSRDRLAGGRSSYNEQFF
v_gene: TRBV19; d_gene: NA; len: 13; j_gene: TRBJ2-1; abundance: NA; CDR3nt: TGTGCCAGTAGGGCAGGGCCAGGCAATGAGCAGTTCTTC; CDR3aa: CASRAGPGNEQFF
v_gene: TRBV7-9; d_gene: TRBD1; len: 14; j_gene: TRBJ2-7; abundance: NA; CDR3nt: TGTGCCAGCAGCATGGAGACAGGGATCCACGAGCAGTACTTC; CDR3aa: CASSMETGIHEQYF
v_gene: TRBV28; d_gene: TRBD1; len: 19; j_gene: TRBJ1-2; abundance: NA; CDR3nt: TGTGCCAGCAGTTTAAGTGGGTGGACAGGGGGTAGTAGGAACTATGGCTACACCTTC; CDR3aa: CASSLSGWTGGSRNYGYTF
v_gene: TRBV7-2; d_gene: NA; len: 13; j_gene: TRBJ1-2; abundance: NA; CDR3nt: TGTGCCAGCAACCTAATCCGCGGGTATGGCTACACCTTC; CDR3aa: CASNLIRGYGYTF
v_gene: TRBV5-4; d_gene: TRBD2; len: 17; j_gene: TRBJ2-5; abundance: NA; CDR3nt: TGTGCCAGCAGCTTGGATGCTAGCGGGGGGGCCGGGGAGACCCAGTACTTC; CDR3aa: CASSLDASGGAGETQYF
v_gene: TRBV7-2; d_gene: NA; len: 15; j_gene: TRBJ1-1; abundance: NA; CDR3nt: TGTGCCAGCAGCTTAGTCTTGGGGGGTGCCACTGAAGCTTTCTTT; CDR3aa: CASSLVLGGATEAFF
v_gene: TRBV29-1; d_gene: TRBD1; len: 22; j_gene: TRBJ1-6; abundance: NA; CDR3nt: TGCAGCGTTGAAAAGGGGGGCTGGGCCGGGACAGGGGAGAGGACCTATAATTCACCCCTCCACTTT; CDR3aa: CSVEKGGWAGTGERTYNSPLHF
v_gene: TRBV28; d_gene: TRBD1; len: 15; j_gene: TRBJ1-4; abundance: NA; CDR3nt: TGTGCCAGCAGTTTTCAGGGGGCTTCTAATGAAAAACTGTTTTTT; CDR3aa: CASSFQGASNEKLFF
v_gene: TRBV6-1; d_gene: TRBD1; len: 16; j_gene: TRBJ1-5; abundance: NA; CDR3nt: TGTGCCAGCAGTGAATGGCCGGGACAGAGCAATCAGCCCCAGCATTTT; CDR3aa: CASSEWPGQSNQPQHF
v_gene: TRBV28; d_gene: TRBD1; len: 15; j_gene: TRBJ1-3; abundance: NA; CDR3nt: TGTGCCAGCAGTGTGGGACAGCTCTCTGGAAACACCATATATTTT; CDR3aa: CASSVGQLSGNTIYF
v_gene: TRBV7-2; d_gene: TRBD1; len: 18; j_gene: TRBJ2-7; abundance: NA; CDR3nt: TGTGCCAGCAGCTTAACAGGGGCCAGCCGACCCAGCTCCTACGAGCAGTACTTC; CDR3aa: CASSLTGASRPSSYEQYF
v_gene: TRBV10-3; d_gene: NA; len: 15; j_gene: TRBJ1-4; abundance: NA; CDR3nt: TGTGCCATCAGTGAGTCGACGGGGTCTAATGAAAAACTGTTTTTT; CDR3aa: CAISESTGSNEKLFF
v_gene: TRBV6-5; d_gene: TRBD1; len: 14; j_gene: TRBJ1-3; abundance: NA; CDR3nt: TGTGCCAGCAGCGAAGACAGGGGAAGAAACACCATATATTTT; CDR3aa: CASSEDRGRNTIYF
v_gene: TRBV27; d_gene: TRBD1; len: 14; j_gene: TRBJ2-3; abundance: NA; CDR3nt: TGTGCCAGCAGTACCCGGGACAGTACAGATACGCAGTATTTT; CDR3aa: CASSTRDSTDTQYF
v_gene: TRBV5-1; d_gene: TRBD2; len: 16; j_gene: TRBJ2-3; abundance: NA; CDR3nt: TGCGCCAGCAGCATATCTAGCGGGAAGAATCCAGATAAGCAGTATTTT; CDR3aa: CASSISSGKNPDKQYF
v_gene: TRBV28; d_gene: NA; len: 13; j_gene: TRBJ1-2; abundance: NA; CDR3nt: TGTGCCAGCAGTTTCACAGCGGGTTATGGCTACACCTTC; CDR3aa: CASSFTAGYGYTF
v_gene: TRBV5-1; d_gene: TRBD1; len: 14; j_gene: TRBJ2-7; abundance: NA; CDR3nt: TGCGCCAGCGGATCCGGGACAGGCTCCTACGAGCAGTACTTC; CDR3aa: CASGSGTGSYEQYF
v_gene: TRBV5-1; d_gene: TRBD1; len: 15; j_gene: TRBJ1-4; abundance: medium-sized; CDR3nt: TGCGCCAGCAGCTTCGACAGGGCCTCTAATGAAAAACTGTTTTTT; CDR3aa: CASSFDRASNEKLFF
v_gene: TRBV18; d_gene: TRBD1; len: 15; j_gene: TRBJ1-1; abundance: NA; CDR3nt: TGTGCCAGCTCACCTCGCGGACAGGGGGACACTGAAGCTTTCTTT; CDR3aa: CASSPRGQGDTEAFF
v_gene: TRBV6-5; d_gene: NA; len: 15; j_gene: TRBJ2-3; abundance: NA; CDR3nt: TGTGCCAGCAGCTCACTCCTAATTGGCACAGATACGCAGTATTTT; CDR3aa: CASSSLLIGTDTQYF